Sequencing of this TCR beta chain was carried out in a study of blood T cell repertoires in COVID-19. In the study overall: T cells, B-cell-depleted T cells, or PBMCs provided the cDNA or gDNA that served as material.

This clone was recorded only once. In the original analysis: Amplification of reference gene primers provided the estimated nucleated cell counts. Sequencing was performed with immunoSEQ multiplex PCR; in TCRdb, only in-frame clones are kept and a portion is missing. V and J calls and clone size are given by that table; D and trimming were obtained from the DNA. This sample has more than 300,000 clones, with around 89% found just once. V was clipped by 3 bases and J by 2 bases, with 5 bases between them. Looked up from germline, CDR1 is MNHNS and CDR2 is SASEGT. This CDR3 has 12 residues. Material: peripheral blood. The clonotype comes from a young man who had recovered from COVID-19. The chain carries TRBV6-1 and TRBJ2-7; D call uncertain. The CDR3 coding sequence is TGTGCCAGCAGTGAGAGCCCCTACGAGCAGTACTTC. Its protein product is CASSESPYEQYF.